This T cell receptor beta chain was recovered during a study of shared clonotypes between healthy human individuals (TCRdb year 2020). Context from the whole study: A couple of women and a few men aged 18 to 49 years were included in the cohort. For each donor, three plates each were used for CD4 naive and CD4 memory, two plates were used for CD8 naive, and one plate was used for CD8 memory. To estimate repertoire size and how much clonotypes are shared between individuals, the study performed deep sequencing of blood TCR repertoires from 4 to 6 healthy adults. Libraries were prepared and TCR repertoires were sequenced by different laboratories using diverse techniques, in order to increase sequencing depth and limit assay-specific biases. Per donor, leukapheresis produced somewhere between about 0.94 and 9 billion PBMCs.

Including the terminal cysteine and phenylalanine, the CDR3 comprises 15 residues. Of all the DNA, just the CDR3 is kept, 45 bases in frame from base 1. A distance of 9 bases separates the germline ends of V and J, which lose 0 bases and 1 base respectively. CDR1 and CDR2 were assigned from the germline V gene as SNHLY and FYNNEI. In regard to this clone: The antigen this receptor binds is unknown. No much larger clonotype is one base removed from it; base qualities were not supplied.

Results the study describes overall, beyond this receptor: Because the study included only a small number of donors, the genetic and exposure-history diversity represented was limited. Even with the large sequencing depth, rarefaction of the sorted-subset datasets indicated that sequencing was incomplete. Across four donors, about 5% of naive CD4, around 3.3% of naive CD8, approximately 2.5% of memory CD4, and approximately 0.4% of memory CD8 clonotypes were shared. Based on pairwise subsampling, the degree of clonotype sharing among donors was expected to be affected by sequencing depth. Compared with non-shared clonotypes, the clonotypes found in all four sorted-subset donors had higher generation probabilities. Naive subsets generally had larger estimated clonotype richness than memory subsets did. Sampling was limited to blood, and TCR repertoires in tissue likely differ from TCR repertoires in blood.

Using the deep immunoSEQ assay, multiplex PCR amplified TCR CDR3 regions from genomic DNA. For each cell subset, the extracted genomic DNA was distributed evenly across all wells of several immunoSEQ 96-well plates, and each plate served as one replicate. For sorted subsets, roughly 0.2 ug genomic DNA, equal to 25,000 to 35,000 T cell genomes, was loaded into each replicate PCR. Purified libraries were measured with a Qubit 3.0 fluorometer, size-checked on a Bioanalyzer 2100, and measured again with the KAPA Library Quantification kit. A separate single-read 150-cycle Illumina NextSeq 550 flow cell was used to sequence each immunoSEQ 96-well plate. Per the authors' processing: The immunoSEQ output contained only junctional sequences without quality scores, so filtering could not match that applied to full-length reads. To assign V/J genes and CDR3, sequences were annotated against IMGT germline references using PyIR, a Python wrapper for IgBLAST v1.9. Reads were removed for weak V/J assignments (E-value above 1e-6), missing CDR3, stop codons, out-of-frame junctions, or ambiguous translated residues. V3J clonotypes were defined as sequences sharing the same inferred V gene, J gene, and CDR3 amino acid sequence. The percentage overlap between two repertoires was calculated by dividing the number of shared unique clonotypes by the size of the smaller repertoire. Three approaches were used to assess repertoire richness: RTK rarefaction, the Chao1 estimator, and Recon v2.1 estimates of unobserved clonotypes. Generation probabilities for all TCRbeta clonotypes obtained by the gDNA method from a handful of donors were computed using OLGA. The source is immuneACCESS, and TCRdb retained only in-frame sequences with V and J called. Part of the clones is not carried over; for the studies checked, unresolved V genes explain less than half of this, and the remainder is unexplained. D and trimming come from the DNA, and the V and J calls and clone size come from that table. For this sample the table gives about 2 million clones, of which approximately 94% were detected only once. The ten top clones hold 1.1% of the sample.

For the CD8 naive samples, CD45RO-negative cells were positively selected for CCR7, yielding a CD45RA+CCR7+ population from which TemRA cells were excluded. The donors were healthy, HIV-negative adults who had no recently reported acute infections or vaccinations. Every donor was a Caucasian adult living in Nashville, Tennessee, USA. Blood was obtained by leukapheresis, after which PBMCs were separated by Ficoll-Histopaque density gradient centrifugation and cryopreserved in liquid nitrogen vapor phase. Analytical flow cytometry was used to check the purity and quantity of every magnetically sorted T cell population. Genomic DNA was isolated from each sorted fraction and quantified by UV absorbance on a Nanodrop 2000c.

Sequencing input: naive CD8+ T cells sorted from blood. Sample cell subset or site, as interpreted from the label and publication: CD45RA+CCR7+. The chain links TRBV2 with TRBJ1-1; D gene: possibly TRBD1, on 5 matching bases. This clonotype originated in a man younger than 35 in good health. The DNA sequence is TGTGCCAGCAGTGAAGCGCAGGGCCGGAACACTGAAGCTTTCTTT. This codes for CASSEAQGRNTEAFF.